These 26 T cell receptor beta chains originate from one sample sequenced in a study of Ad26.COV2.S vaccination and SARS-CoV-2 variants. Treatment given: around 19 received Ad26.COV2.S at low or high dose, single or two shots; about 5 received placebo; per-sample allocation not given. Sampling was done on day 63 after the first vaccine or placebo injection. The method was immunoSEQ multiplex PCR; TCRdb's version includes in-frame clones alone and lacks a portion of them. The sample lists hundreds of thousands of clones, 86% seen once, with about 10% in the top ten. Source: peripheral blood, taken in a trial of Ad26.COV2.S vaccine versus placebo. All receptors derive from a person between 18 and 60 years old who received the Ad26.COV2.S COVID-19 vaccine or a placebo.

V is TRBV6-2 or TRBV6-3 and J is TRBJ1-6; D perhaps matches TRBD1 (6 bases). The V end lost 2 bases, the J end lost 6 bases, and 11 bases lay between the germline ends. Germline loops: CDR1 MNHEY, CDR2 SVGEGT. This CDR3 is 15 amino acids long. The CDR3 region is CASSYLTGSNSPLHF. The DNA of the CDR3 is TGTGCCAGCAGTTACCTTACAGGGTCTAATTCACCCCTCCACTTT.

The chain couples TRBV5-1 to TRBJ2-2, with D possibly TRBD2 on 5 matching bases. V lost 7 bases to trimming and J lost 6 bases, with 13 bases between them. This CDR3 region has 13 residues. Germline assignment: CDR1 SGHRS and CDR2 YFSETQ. The CDR3 loop reads CASLGSGSGELFF. DNA of the CDR3: TGCGCCAGCCTTGGGTCGGGGTCCGGGGAGCTGTTTTTT.

This clone was counted only a few times. This chain links TRBV5-4 with TRBJ2-4; D not resolved. Trimming took 0 bases from V and 1 from J, leaving 11 bases between them. CDR3 length equals 16 residues. Looked up from germline, CDR1 is SGHNT and CDR2 is YYREEE (reference sequence). The CDR3: CASSLVATAAKNIQYF. The CDR3, as DNA: TGTGCCAGCAGCTTGGTGGCCACGGCCGCCAAAAACATTCAGTACTTC.

The chain is built from TRBV4-3 and TRBJ1-2; D remains unclear. Germline CDR1 LGHNA, CDR2 YSLEER. The CDR3 consists of 15 residues. V gave up 0 bases and J gave up 0 bases, with 8 bases separating them. CDR3 loop: CASSQEQLPNYGYTF. In DNA form, the CDR3 reads TGCGCCAGCAGCCAAGAACAGCTCCCTAACTATGGCTACACCTTC.

This sequence joins TRBV4-3 and TRBJ2-3; 7 bases agree with TRBD2. The trim removed 4 bases at V and 3 bases at J, leaving 10 bases unmatched. Germline V lookup: CDR1 LGHNA, CDR2 YSLEER. The CDR3 contains 16 residues. CDR3 sequence (DNA): TGCGCCAGCAGCCGAACCGGGACTATCATTACAGATACGCAGTATTTT. As protein: CASSRTGTIITDTQYF.

This chain uses TRBV11-2 with TRBJ1-2; D is undetermined. CDR1 and CDR2 from the germline V gene are SGHAT and FQNNGV. This CDR3 is 11 amino acids long. Between the trimmed V and J ends, which lost 4 bases and 7 bases, there was a span of 7 bases. CDR3 sequence reads: CASSSRGGYTF. In DNA, the CDR3 is TGTGCCAGCAGCTCCCGGGGTGGCTACACCTTC.

The V gene is TRBV4-1, the J gene TRBJ2-7; D is ambiguous. Deletions cut 4 bases from V and 0 bases from J, with 19 bases between. The CDR3 covers 17 residues. Germline V lookup: CDR1 MGHRA, CDR2 YSYEKL. As DNA, the CDR3 is TGCGCCAGCAGCCCCGACCCCGGACCCGCTCCCTCCTACGAGCAGTACTTC. It translates to CASSPDPGPAPSYEQYF.

The V call is TRBV30, the J call TRBJ1-1; tentative D call: TRBD1 (5 bases). Germline values: CDR1 GTSNPN, CDR2 SVGIG (reference sequence). The V end lost 0 bases, the J end lost 10 bases, and 15 bases lay between the germline ends. The CDR3 covers 13 residues. The CDR3 sequence is CAWSVLGVGSAFF. The DNA of the CDR3 is TGTGCCTGGAGTGTATTAGGGGTTGGGTCAGCTTTCTTT.

The chain employs TRBV3-1 (or the pseudogene TRBV3-2) and TRBJ1-2; D is ambiguous. The CDR3 runs to 13 residues. Between the trimmed V and J ends, which lost 0 bases and 8 bases, there was a span of 10 bases. Germline loops: CDR1 LGHDT, CDR2 YNNKEL (reference sequence). The CDR3 sequence is CASSQEGRSGYTF. DNA of the CDR3: TGTGCCAGCAGCCAAGAGGGAAGGTCCGGCTACACCTTC.

This clone was observed once. The chain links TRBV3-1 (or the pseudogene TRBV3-2) to TRBJ2-7; no firm D call. CDR3 length: 15 residues. V dropped 4 bases and J dropped 0 bases, with 13 bases sitting between them. Germline CDR1 LGHDT, CDR2 YNNKEL (reference sequence). The DNA for the CDR3 is TGTGCCAGCAGCCCCACGGGCTCGAGCTCCTACGAGCAGTACTTC. It specifies CASSPTGSSSYEQYF.

This chain links TRBV29-1 with TRBJ2-1; 8 nucleotides line up with TRBD1. The CDR3 totals 17 residues. Germline V gene lookup returns CDR1 SQVTM and CDR2 ANQGSEA. The J segment lost 5 bases and the V segment lost 4 bases, leaving 16 bases of the junction unmatched. CDR3 bases: TGCAGCGTTGGCTTCTGGGGCCAGGACAGGGCCGACAATGAGCAGTTCTTC. Protein: CSVGFWGQDRADNEQFF.

The genes are TRBV4-1 and TRBJ2-7, with D hard to call. V lost 3 bases and J 3 bases, leaving 15 bases between the germline ends. The CDR3 loop spans 15 amino acids. Germline assignment: CDR1 MGHRA and CDR2 YSYEKL. CDR3: CASSQIRDPGYEQYF. CDR3 sequence (DNA): TGCGCCAGCAGCCAGATTAGGGATCCCGGCTACGAGCAGTACTTC.

This clone was observed a handful of times. V gene TRBV4-3 combines with J gene TRBJ2-1; 7 bases align to TRBD1. The length of the CDR3 is 15 residues. Germline CDR1 and CDR2: LGHNA and YSLEER. V shed 6 bases, J shed 0 bases, and the junction held 5 bases outside the gene matches. The CDR3 DNA sequence: TGCGCCAGCAGAGCTTCAGGGGGCTCCTACAATGAGCAGTTCTTC. Translated, it gives CASRASGGSYNEQFF.

The V and J genes are TRBV11-3 and TRBJ1-2, with TRBD1 matching 8 bases. The germline V gene encodes CDR1 SGHNT and CDR2 YENEEA. The V segment lost 0 bases and the J segment 8 bases; nucleotides outside the gene matches: 8. The CDR3 extends over 15 amino acids. CDR3 residues: CASSLDLGTGGGYTF. The DNA of the CDR3 is TGTGCCAGCAGCTTAGATCTGGGGACAGGAGGGGGCTACACCTTC. Drawing the rest from reference TRBV11-3 and TRBJ1-2, the complete variable domain is EAGVVQSPRYKIIEKKQPVAFWCNPISGHNTLYWYLQNLGQGPELLIRYENEEAVDDSQLPKDRFSAERLKGVDSTLKIQPAELGDSAVYLCASSLDLGTGGGYTFGSGTRLTVV.

The chain couples TRBV27 to TRBJ1-2; a possible D gene is TRBD1 (5 bases). V lost 7 bases to trimming and J lost 4 bases, with 19 bases between them. This CDR3 comprises 15 residues. Germline V gene sequence: CDR1 MNHEY, CDR2 SMNVEV (reference sequence). CDR3 nucleotide sequence: TGTGCCAGCACCGCTTGGGGCGGATTTCCCTATGGCTACACCTTC. Translating gives CASTAWGGFPYGYTF.

The V and J genes are TRBV4-1 and TRBJ2-6; a possible D gene is TRBD2 (6 bases). The CDR3 loop spans 17 amino acids. The ends were cut back, 1 base at V and 4 bases at J, with 14 bases in the middle. Germline V lookup: CDR1 MGHRA, CDR2 YSYEKL. The CDR3 loop is CASSQAPLATGANVLTF. In nucleotides, the CDR3 is TGCGCCAGCAGCCAAGCCCCGCTAGCGACCGGGGCCAACGTCCTGACTTTC.

The chain couples TRBV24-1 to TRBJ2-1; 10 bases agree with TRBD2. Germline trimming cut 7 bases from V and 3 bases from J; bases unmatched to any gene: 14. There are 18 residues in the CDR3. Germline V gene sequence: CDR1 KGHDR, CDR2 SFDVKD. CDR3 nucleotide sequence: TGTGCCACCAGAGGGGGCGTCGGGACTAGCGATGACTACAATGAGCAGTTCTTC. It is translated as CATRGGVGTSDDYNEQFF.

V and J are TRBV4-1 and TRBJ2-3, with 7 bases fitting TRBD2. Germline values: CDR1 MGHRA, CDR2 YSYEKL. The CDR3 has 16 residues. V lost 1 base and J lost 6; bases outside the gene matches: 10. CDR3 protein: CASSQALAVSRDTQYF. The CDR3 DNA sequence: TGCGCCAGCAGCCAAGCCCTAGCGGTCTCTCGGGATACGCAGTATTTT.

The genes are TRBV4-3 and TRBJ2-3, with 8 positions matching TRBD1. Germline values: CDR1 LGHNA, CDR2 YSLEER. CDR3 size: 16 residues. V was clipped by 6 bases and J by 6 bases; unmatched bases: 14. CDR3 in amino acids: CASRPGTGFGLDTQYF. CDR3 nucleotides: TGCGCCAGCAGACCCGGGACAGGTTTTGGTTTGGATACGCAGTATTTT.

CDR3 loop: CATSEGGARIGEQFF. CDR3 DNA sequence: TGTGCCACCAGTGAGGGGGGGGCCCGAATTGGGGAGCAGTTCTTC. This chain links TRBV24-1 with TRBJ2-1; possible D gene TRBD2, 7 bases. The germline gives CDR1 KGHDR, CDR2 SFDVKD. Trimming took 4 bases from V and 10 from J, leaving 19 bases between them. The CDR3 sequence is 15 residues long.

The chain has TRBV7-9 and TRBJ2-1; TRBD2 matches 7 bases. V was pared by 7 bases and J by 10 bases, with 10 bases of the junction left unmatched. From germline, CDR1 is SEHNR and CDR2 FQNEAQ (reference sequence). CDR3 size: 13 residues. For the CDR3, the DNA is TGTGCCAGCAAAGAGACTAGCCCAGAAGAGCAGTTCTTC. Translating gives CASKETSPEEQFF.

The V call is TRBV18, the J call TRBJ1-5; D gene unclear. The CDR3 runs 16 residues. V lost 3 bases and J lost 0, with 12 bases in between. Germline lookup yields CDR1 KGHSH and CDR2 LQKENI. The CDR3 bases are TGTGCCAGCTCACCGGCTTCAGAGTATAGCAATCAGCCCCAGCATTTT. As protein: CASSPASEYSNQPQHF.

V is TRBV5-1 and J is TRBJ2-7; a possible D gene is TRBD2 (6 bases). Germline V gene sequence: CDR1 SGHRS, CDR2 YFSETQ. CDR3 length equals 15 residues. V was pared by 1 base and J by 0 bases, with 11 bases between. The chain's CDR3 is CASSLSAGPSYEQYF. In DNA form, the CDR3 reads TGCGCCAGCAGCTTGTCTGCGGGGCCCTCCTACGAGCAGTACTTC.

This clone was picked up a small number of times. This sequence joins TRBV3-1 (or the pseudogene TRBV3-2) and TRBJ2-7, with 7 positions matching TRBD2. CDR3 length: 15 amino acids. From germline, CDR1 is LGHDT and CDR2 YNNKEL (reference sequence). After removal of 0 bases from V and 7 bases from J, the junction contained 9 bases not matched to a gene. CDR3 residues: CASSQDPSGAREQYF. In DNA, the CDR3 is TGTGCCAGCAGCCAAGACCCAAGCGGGGCTAGGGAGCAGTACTTC.

This clone was seen more than once but under ten times. The CDR3 region is CATSTGLNTEAFF. The CDR3 region has the DNA TGTGCCACCTCGACAGGGCTCAACACTGAAGCTTTCTTT. V gene TRBV27 combines with J gene TRBJ1-1; 7 nucleotides align to TRBD1. Germline V CDR1 and CDR2: MNHEY, SMNVEV (reference sequence). This CDR3 has 13 residues. With 10 bases clipped from V and 2 bases from J, the junction kept 7 bases outside the gene matches.

The chain is built from TRBV28 and TRBJ2-4; D uncertain. The CDR3 has 13 amino acids. The V end was cut by 4 bases, the J end by 12 bases, with 16 bases between. The germline V gene encodes CDR1 MDHEN and CDR2 SYDVKM. DNA for the CDR3: TGTGCCAGCAGTTCTAGGGCCCTAACTGATCAGTACTTC. It translates to CASSSRALTDQYF.